One sample yielded the 17 T cell receptor beta chains listed below, sequenced in a study of CD8+ T cells in alopecia areata. Investigators isolated RNA and reverse transcribed it into cDNA to act as the sequencing template. Data came from immunoSEQ multiplex PCR; TCRdb stores just in-frame clones and leaves some out. The repertoire yields around 100,000 clones, none seen only once; the top ten contain around 19%. The sequencing sample was made of lesional skin. The origin of the receptors is a C3H/HeJ mouse with alopecia areata. The strain's MHC: H2-k.

Comment on this clone: Gene labels here are mouse ones. Incomplete CDR3 DNA: TGCACCTGCAGTGCCGGGGGGGGTTATAACTATGCT. Protein: CTCSAGGGYNYA. The entire CDR3 sequence reads CTCSAGGGYNYAEQFF. This sequence joins TRBV1 and TRBJ2-1, with 7 bases lining up with TRBD2. The read stops 4 residues short of the end of the CDR3; the missing end is completed from the germline J gene. CDR3 length equals 16 residues. With 3 bases clipped from V and 0 bases from J, the junction kept 5 bases outside the gene matches. Germline CDR1 NSQYPW, CDR2 LRSPGD (reference sequence).

A few counts support this clone. Mouse germline and gene names are used. The read falls 4 residues short of the CDR3 end, and the missing part is taken from the germline J gene. V and J are TRBV17 and TRBJ1-1; D is possibly TRBD1 (6 bases). Germline CDR1 reads MNHDT; CDR2 reads YYDKIL. This CDR3 comprises 13 residues. The CDR3 loop is CASSRDRTAEVFF. Incomplete CDR3 DNA: TGTGCTAGCAGTAGAGATCGGACAGCA.

There are many counts of this clone. Mouse gene names apply. The observed sequence ends 4 residues before the CDR3 terminus, with the missing tail filled in from the germline J gene. The chain carries TRBV1 and TRBJ2-1, with TRBD2 matching over 10 bases. After removal of 0 bases from V and 4 bases from J, the junction contained 3 bases not matched to a gene. This CDR3 contains 16 residues. The germline CDR1 and CDR2 sequences are NSQYPW and LRSPGD (reference sequence). The CDR3 loop is CTCSADLTGGYAEQFF. The CDR3 bases that were read are TGCACCTGCAGTGCAGATCTGACTGGGGGGTATGCT.

To note about this clone: Gene names and germline match the mouse. The read ends 4 residues shy of where the CDR3 ends; the end is completed using the germline J gene. The chain carries TRBV1 and TRBJ2-7, with D possibly matching TRBD1 (6 bases). CDR3 size: 13 residues. Germline V gene data show CDR1 as NSQYPW and CDR2 as LRSPGD (reference sequence). CDR3: CTCRRDTIYEQYF. The part of the CDR3 DNA that was read is TGCACCTGCAGGAGGGACACAATTTAT.

To note about this clone: Mouse names are used for the genes. The read ends 4 residues before the CDR3 terminus; that terminus is restored from the germline J gene. The chain carries TRBV13-3 and TRBJ2-1, with TRBD1 as a possible D gene (7 bases). This CDR3 region has 16 residues. Germline CDR1 NNHDY, CDR2 SYVADS. V was pared by 0 bases and J by 3 bases, with 13 bases between. CDR3 region: CASSDEGARVYAEQFF. The CDR3 DNA, read in part, is TGTGCCAGCAGTGATGAGGGGGCGCGGGTCTATGCT.

This clone was seen a handful of times. The genes are named according to mouse. The read stops 4 residues short of the end of the CDR3; the missing end is completed from the germline J gene. The rearrangement links TRBV1 to TRBJ2-1; D perhaps matches TRBD1 (7 bases). Germline V gives CDR1 NSQYPW, CDR2 LRSPGD (reference sequence). The V end lost 5 bases, the J end lost 3 bases, and 11 bases lay between the germline ends. This CDR3 contains 14 residues. The CDR3 spells CTCSTGTVYAEQFF. CDR3 DNA (partial): TGCACCTGCAGTACTGGGACAGTCTATGCT.

This clone came up a few times. Each gene name is a mouse one. Partial CDR3 DNA: TGTGCCAGCAGTGATTACACAGGGGGCCGAGAC. Its protein product is CASSDYTGGRD. The full CDR3 reads CASSDYTGGRDTQYF. This chain links TRBV13-3 with TRBJ2-5; 9 bases map to TRBD1. The read stops 4 residues short of the end of the CDR3; the missing end is completed from the germline J gene. Germline loops: CDR1 NNHDY, CDR2 SYVADS. CDR3 length equals 15 residues.

On this clone itself: Mouse gene names and germline throughout. Coverage ceases 4 residues before the CDR3 finishes, and the germline J gene fills in the end. This rearrangement joins TRBV13-1 to TRBJ2-7, with D perhaps TRBD2 (6 bases). Trimming took off 3 bases at V and 2 bases at J, with 9 bases between the two ends. Germline lookup yields CDR1 NSHNY and CDR2 SYGAGN. CDR3 size: 13 residues. The part of the CDR3 DNA that was read is TGTGCCAGCAGTGTCTGGGGCGCCTAT. Residues: CASSVWGAY. The whole CDR3 reads CASSVWGAYEQYF.

Remarks on this clone: Gene names and germline refer to mouse. Read coverage stops 4 residues before the CDR3 terminus; the germline J gene supplies the remainder. V usage is TRBV19 and J usage is TRBJ2-7; the D gene is possibly TRBD2 (6 bases). CDR3 length: 11 residues. Germline V lookup: CDR1 FNHDT, CDR2 SITEND (reference sequence). The CDR3 reads CASIWGYEQYF. CDR3 DNA, as far as it was read: TGTGCCAGCATCTGGGGTTAT. Filled out from reference TRBV19 and TRBJ2-7, the complete variable domain reads GGIITQTPKFLIGQEGQKLTLKCQQNFNHDTMYWYRQDSGKGLRLIYYSITENDLQKGDLSEGYDASREKKSSFSLTVTSAQKNEMAVFLCASIWGYEQYFGPGTRLTVL.

This clone showed up many times. All gene names here are mouse names. CDR3 amino acids: CASSDLGQGNAETLYF. The covered CDR3 bases are TGTGCCAGCAGTGATTTGGGACAGGGGAATGCAGAA. The chain employs TRBV13-3 and TRBJ2-3, with TRBD1 matching 10 bases. The CDR3 goes on 4 residues after the read ends, and that part is filled in from the germline J gene. The CDR3 has 16 amino acids. With 1 base clipped from V and 2 bases from J, the junction kept 4 bases outside the gene matches. Germline assignment: CDR1 NNHDY and CDR2 SYVADS.

This clone was counted a few times. The listed genes are named as in mouse. The read stops 4 residues short of the end of the CDR3; the missing end is completed from the germline J gene. The genes are TRBV13-2 and TRBJ2-7; 8 positions agree with TRBD1. The CDR3 is 14 amino acids. Germline-derived CDR1 and CDR2 are NNHNN and SYGAGS (reference sequence). Partial CDR3 DNA: TGTGCCAGCGGTGATGCAGGGGGCAAGGAT. Translation gives CASGDAGGKD. The CDR3 in full is CASGDAGGKDEQYF.

Comments on this clone: Genes and germline are mouse. Coverage ceases 4 residues before the CDR3 finishes, and the germline J gene fills in the end. The chain uses TRBV13-3 and TRBJ1-4; unclear D gene. The CDR3 is made up of 14 amino acids. CDR1 is NNHDY and CDR2 is SYVADS in the germline V gene. CDR3 sequence: CASSDAKAAERLFF. Partial CDR3 DNA: TGTGCCAGCAGTGATGCAAAAGCAGCCGAA.

Remarks on this clone: Gene and germline names: mouse. The read falls 4 residues short of the CDR3 end, and the missing part is taken from the germline J gene. This chain uses TRBV1 with TRBJ2-7; TRBD2 matches at 10 bases. CDR1 and CDR2 (germline): NSQYPW, LRSPGD (reference sequence). This CDR3 is built from 14 residues. This CDR3 reads CTCSSGLGEDEQYF. CDR3 DNA, as far as it was read: TGCACCTGCAGTTCTGGACTGGGGGAGGAT.

As to this clone: These gene names are mouse names. The CDR3 goes on 4 residues after the read ends, and that part is filled in from the germline J gene. This chain connects TRBV19 to TRBJ1-1; weak D call: TRBD1 (5 bases). The length of the CDR3 is 12 residues. Germline V lookup: CDR1 FNHDT, CDR2 SITEND (reference sequence). The CDR3 here is CASSPDSTEVFF. Partial CDR3 DNA: TGTGCCAGCAGTCCCGACAGTACA.

A word on this clone: Mouse gene names and germline throughout. The sequence runs out 4 residues before the end of the CDR3; the remainder is reconstructed from the germline J gene. The rearrangement uses TRBV19 and TRBJ2-3; TRBD2 aligns across 10 bases. The V gene end was trimmed by 5 bases and the J gene end by 0 bases; junction bases not matched to a gene: 3. The CDR3 runs to 15 residues. Germline V gives CDR1 FNHDT, CDR2 SITEND (reference sequence). Here the CDR3 reads CASRGLGTSAETLYF. The CDR3 DNA, read in part, is TGTGCCAGCAGGGGACTGGGGACTAGTGCAGAA.

This clone has a handful of counts. Mouse gene names apply. CDR3 DNA, as far as it was read: TGTGCCAGCGGTGATCAATGGGGGGGCGCTCGTGCAGAA. Translating gives CASGDQWGGARAE. The whole CDR3 sequence is CASGDQWGGARAETLYF. This sequence joins TRBV13-2 and TRBJ2-3, with 9 bases fitting TRBD2. The sequenced fragment ends 4 residues before the CDR3 boundary, so the rest is inferred from the germline J gene. Germline trimming cut 1 base from V and 1 base from J; bases unmatched to any gene: 7. The CDR3 extends over 17 amino acids. Germline assignment: CDR1 NNHNN and CDR2 SYGAGS (reference sequence).

This clone was observed a few times. Germline and genes: mouse. The read gets to within 4 residues of the CDR3 end, and the germline J gene fills in the rest. J is TRBJ2-2 and V is TRBV13-3; TRBD1 is a possible D gene (5 bases). The CDR3 is made up of 16 amino acids. CDR1 is NNHDY and CDR2 is SYVADS in the germline V gene. The V and J ends lost 4 bases and 4 bases respectively, with 17 bases between them. The sequenced CDR3 bases are TGTGCCAGCAGTACCCTCAGGGAGGCGGTCACCGGG. It specifies CASSTLREAVTG. In full, the CDR3 reads CASSTLREAVTGQLYF.